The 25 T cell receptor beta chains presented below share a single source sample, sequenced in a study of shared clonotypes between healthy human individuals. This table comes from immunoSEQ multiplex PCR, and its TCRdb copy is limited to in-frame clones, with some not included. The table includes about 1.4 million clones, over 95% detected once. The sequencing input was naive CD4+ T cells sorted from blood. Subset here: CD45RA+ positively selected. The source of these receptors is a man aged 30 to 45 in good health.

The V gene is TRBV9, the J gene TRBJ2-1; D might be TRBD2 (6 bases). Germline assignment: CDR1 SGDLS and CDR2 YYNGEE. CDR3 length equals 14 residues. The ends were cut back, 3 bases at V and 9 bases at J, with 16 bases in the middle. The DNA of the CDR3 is TGTGCCAGCAGCGCGGGACTTCGGGACTCTGAGCAGTTCTTC. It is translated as CASSAGLRDSEQFF.

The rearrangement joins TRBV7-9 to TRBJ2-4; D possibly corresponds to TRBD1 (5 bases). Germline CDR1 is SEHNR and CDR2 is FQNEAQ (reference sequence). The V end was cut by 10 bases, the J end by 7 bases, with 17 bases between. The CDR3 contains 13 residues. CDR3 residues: CAITTQEPNIQYF. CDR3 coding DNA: TGTGCCATCACAACACAGGAGCCCAACATTCAGTACTTC.

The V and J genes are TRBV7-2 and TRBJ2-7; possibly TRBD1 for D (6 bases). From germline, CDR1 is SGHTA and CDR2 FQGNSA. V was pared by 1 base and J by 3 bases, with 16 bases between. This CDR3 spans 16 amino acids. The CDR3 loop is CASSLGGPRRGYEQYF. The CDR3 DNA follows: TGTGCCAGCAGCTTAGGGGGGCCCCGGAGAGGCTACGAGCAGTACTTC.

This CDR3 reads CASFAVAGPTDTQYF. The CDR3 nucleotides are TGCGCCAGCTTCGCGGTGGCAGGGCCCACAGATACGCAGTATTTT. The chain is built from TRBV5-1 and TRBJ2-3; weak D call: TRBD1 (5 bases). Germline CDR1 SGHRS, CDR2 YFSETQ. The CDR3 covers 15 residues. V lost 7 bases and J lost 2, with 17 bases in between.

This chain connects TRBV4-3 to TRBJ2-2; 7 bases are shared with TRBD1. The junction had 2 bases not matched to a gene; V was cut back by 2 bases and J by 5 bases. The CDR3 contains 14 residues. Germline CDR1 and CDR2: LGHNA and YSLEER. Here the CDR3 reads CASSQLTGTGELFF. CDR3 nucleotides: TGCGCCAGCAGCCAATTGACAGGGACCGGGGAGCTGTTTTTT.

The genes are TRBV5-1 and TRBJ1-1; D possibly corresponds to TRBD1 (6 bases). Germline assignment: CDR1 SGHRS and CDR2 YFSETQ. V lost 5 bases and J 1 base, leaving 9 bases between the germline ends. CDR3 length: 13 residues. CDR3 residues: CASRGGANTEAFF. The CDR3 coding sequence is TGCGCCAGCAGGGGGGGCGCGAACACTGAAGCTTTCTTT.

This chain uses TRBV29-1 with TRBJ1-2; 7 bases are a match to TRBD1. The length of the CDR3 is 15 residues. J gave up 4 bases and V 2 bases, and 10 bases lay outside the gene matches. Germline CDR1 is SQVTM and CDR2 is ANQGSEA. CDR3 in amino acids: CSVERSRGERYGYTF. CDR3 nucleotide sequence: TGCAGCGTTGAAAGGAGCAGGGGGGAGCGCTATGGCTACACCTTC.

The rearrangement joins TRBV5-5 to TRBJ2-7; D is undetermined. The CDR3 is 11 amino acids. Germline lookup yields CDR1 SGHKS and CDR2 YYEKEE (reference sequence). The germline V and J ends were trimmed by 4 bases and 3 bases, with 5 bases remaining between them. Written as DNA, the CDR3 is TGTGCCAGCAGCGGGAACTACGAGCAGTACTTC. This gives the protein CASSGNYEQYF. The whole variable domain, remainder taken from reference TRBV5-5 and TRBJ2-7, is DAGVTQSPTHLIKTRGQQVTLRCSPISGHKSVSWYQQVLGQGPQFIFQYYEKEERGRGNFPDRFSARQFPNYSSELNVNALLLGDSALYLCASSGNYEQYFGPGTRLTVT.

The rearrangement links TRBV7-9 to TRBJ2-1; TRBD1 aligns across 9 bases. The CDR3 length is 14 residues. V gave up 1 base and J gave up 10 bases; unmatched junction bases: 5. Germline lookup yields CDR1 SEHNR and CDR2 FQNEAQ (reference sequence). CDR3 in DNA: TGTGCCAGCAGCTTAGTAAGACAGGGGGGCGAGCAGTTCTTC. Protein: CASSLVRQGGEQFF.

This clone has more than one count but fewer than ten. CDR3 protein: CAWSGTGLWETQYF. The CDR3 bases are TGTGCCTGGAGTGGGACAGGGCTCTGGGAGACCCAGTACTTC. The chain recombines TRBV30 with TRBJ2-5, with 8 bases lining up with TRBD1. This CDR3 has 14 amino acids. Germline V lookup: CDR1 GTSNPN, CDR2 SVGIG (reference sequence). V was clipped by 1 base and J by 5 bases; unmatched bases: 6.

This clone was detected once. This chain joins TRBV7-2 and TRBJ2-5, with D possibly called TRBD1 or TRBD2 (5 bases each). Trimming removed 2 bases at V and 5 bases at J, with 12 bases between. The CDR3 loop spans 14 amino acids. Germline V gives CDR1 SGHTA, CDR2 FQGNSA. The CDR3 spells CASSLRGREETQYF. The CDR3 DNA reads TGTGCCAGCAGCTTACGGGGCAGGGAGGAGACCCAGTACTTC.

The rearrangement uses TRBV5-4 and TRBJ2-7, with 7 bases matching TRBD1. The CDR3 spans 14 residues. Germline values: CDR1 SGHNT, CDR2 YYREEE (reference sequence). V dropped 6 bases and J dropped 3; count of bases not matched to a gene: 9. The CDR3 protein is CASNIGGRNYEQYF. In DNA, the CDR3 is TGTGCCAGCAACATAGGGGGCAGGAACTACGAGCAGTACTTC.

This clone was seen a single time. In DNA form, the CDR3 reads TGTGCCAGCAAGAGCGGGGGGCAGCCCCAGCATTTT. Encoded protein: CASKSGGQPQHF. The chain combines TRBV28 with TRBJ1-5; maybe TRBD1 (5 bases). Germline V lookup: CDR1 MDHEN, CDR2 SYDVKM. The germline V and J ends were trimmed by 7 bases and 7 bases, with 11 bases remaining between them. This CDR3 has 12 amino acids.

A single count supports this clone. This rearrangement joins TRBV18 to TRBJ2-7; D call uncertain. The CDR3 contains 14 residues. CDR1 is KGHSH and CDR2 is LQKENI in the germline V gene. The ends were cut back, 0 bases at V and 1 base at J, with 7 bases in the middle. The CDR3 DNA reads TGTGCCAGCTCACCACCGCACGGGTCCTACGAGCAGTACTTC. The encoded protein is CASSPPHGSYEQYF.

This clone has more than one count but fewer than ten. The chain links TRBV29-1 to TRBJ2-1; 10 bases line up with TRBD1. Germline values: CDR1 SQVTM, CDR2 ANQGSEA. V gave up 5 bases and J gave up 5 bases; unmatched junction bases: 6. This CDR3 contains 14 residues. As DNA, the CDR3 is TGCAGCGTTCGGGACAGGGGATGGGACAATGAGCAGTTCTTC. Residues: CSVRDRGWDNEQFF.

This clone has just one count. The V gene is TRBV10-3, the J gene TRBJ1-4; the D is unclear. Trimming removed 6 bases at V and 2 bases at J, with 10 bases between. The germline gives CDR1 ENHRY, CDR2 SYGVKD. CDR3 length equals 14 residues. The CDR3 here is CAIRDSSTNEKLFF. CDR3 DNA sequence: TGTGCCATCAGGGACTCCAGCACTAATGAAAAACTGTTTTTT.

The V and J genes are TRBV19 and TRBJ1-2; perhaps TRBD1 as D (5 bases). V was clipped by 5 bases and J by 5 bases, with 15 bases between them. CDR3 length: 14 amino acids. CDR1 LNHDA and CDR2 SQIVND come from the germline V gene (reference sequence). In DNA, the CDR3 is TGTGCCAGTAGTTTCCTGGGGCGGATGTATGGCTACACCTTC. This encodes CASSFLGRMYGYTF.

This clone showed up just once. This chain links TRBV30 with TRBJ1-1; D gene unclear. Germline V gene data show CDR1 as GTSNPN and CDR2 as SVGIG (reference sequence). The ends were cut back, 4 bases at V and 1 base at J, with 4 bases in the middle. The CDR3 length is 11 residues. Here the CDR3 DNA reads TGTGCCTGGAATTGGAACACTGAAGCTTTCTTT. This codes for CAWNWNTEAFF. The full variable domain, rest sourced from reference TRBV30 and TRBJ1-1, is SQTIHQWPATLVQPVGSPLSLECTVEGTSNPNLYWYRQAAGRGLQLLFYSVGIGQISSEVPQNLSASRPQDRQFILSSKKLLLSDSGFYLCAWNWNTEAFFGQGTRLTVV.

CDR3 loop: CASSIGRGYGNQPQHF. DNA for the CDR3: TGTGCCAGTAGTATAGGCAGGGGGTATGGCAATCAGCCCCAGCATTTT. This rearrangement joins TRBV19 to TRBJ1-5; TRBD1 matches at 7 bases. CDR1 and CDR2 (germline): LNHDA, SQIVND (reference sequence). The CDR3 has 16 residues. With V trimmed by 1 base and J by 2 bases, 5 bases remained unmatched.

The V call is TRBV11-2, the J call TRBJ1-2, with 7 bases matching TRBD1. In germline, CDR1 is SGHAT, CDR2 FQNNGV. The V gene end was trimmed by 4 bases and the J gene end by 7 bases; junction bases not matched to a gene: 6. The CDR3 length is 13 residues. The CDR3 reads CASSWTGSGGYTF. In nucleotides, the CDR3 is TGTGCCAGCAGCTGGACAGGATCTGGTGGCTACACCTTC.

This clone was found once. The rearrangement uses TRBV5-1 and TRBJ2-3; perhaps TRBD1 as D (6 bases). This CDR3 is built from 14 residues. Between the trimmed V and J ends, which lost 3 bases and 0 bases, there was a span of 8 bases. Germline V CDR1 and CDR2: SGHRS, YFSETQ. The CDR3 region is CASSSGQSTDTQYF. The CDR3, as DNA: TGCGCCAGCAGCTCCGGACAGAGCACAGATACGCAGTATTTT.

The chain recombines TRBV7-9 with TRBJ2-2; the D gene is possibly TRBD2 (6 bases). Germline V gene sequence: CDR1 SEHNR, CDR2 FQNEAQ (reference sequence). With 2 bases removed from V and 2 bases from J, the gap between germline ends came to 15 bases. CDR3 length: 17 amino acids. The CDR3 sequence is CASSLQAGGFNTGELFF. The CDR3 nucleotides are TGTGCCAGCAGCTTACAGGCAGGAGGGTTTAACACCGGGGAGCTGTTTTTT.

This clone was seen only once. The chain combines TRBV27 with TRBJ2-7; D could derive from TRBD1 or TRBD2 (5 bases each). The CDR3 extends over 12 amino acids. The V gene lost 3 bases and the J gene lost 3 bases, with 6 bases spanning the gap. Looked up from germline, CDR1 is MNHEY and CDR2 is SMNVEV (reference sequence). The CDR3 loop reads CASSFGGYEQYF. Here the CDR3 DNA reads TGTGCCAGCAGTTTTGGGGGCTACGAGCAGTACTTC.

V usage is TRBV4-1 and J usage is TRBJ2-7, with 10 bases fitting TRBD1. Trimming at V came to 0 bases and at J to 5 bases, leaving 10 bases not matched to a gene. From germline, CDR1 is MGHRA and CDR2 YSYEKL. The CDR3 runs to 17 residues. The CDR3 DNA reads TGCGCCAGCAGCCAAGAGTACCCCGGGACAGGGGACCACGAGCAGTACTTC. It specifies CASSQEYPGTGDHEQYF.

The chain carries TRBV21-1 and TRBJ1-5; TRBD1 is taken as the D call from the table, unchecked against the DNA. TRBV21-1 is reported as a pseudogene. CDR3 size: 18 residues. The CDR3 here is CASSPQGQTDYSNQPQHF. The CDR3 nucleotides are TGTGCCAGCAGCCCACAGGGACAGACTGACTATAGCAATCAGCCCCAGCATTTT.